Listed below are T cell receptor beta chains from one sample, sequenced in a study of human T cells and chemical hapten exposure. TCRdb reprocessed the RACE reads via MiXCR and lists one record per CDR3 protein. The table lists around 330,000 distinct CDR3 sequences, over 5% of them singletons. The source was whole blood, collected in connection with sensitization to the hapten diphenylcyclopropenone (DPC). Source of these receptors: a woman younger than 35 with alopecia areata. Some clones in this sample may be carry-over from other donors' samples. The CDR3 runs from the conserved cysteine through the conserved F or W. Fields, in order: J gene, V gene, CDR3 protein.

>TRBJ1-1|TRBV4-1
CASSHYRSAGVEAFF
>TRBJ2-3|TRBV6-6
CASRSRPQGDTQYF
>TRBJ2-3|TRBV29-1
CSVVRQGSDTQYF
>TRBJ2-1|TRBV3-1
CASSLKQGSLGGDEQFF
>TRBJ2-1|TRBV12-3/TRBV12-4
CASTPTGMDEQFF
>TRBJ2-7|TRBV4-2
CASSQDRKWYEQYF
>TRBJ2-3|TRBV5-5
CASSLISFPDTQYF
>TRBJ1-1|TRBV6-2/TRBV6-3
CASSRPLGPTEAFF
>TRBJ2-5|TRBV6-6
CASSYSIGETQYF
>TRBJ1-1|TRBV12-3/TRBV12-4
CASSSGVYTEAFF
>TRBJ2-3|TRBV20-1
CSARDRRDGQDTQYF
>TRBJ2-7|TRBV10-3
CAISELDTTYEQYF
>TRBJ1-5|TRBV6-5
CASSGGGKGQPQHF
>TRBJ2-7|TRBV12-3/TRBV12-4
CASSPAVAGGLYEQYF
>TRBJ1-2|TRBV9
CASSPGISNGYTF
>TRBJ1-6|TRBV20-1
CSAARGIGGSPLHF
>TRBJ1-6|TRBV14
CASRGTHFSPLHF
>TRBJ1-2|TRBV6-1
CASSEGGQRYYGYTF
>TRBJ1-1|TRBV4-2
CASSQDVTGKAFF
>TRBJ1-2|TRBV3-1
CASSQSRGTTNYGYTF
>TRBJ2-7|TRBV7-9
CASSLPQGAPREQYF
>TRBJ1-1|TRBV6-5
CASSRHGGTNTEAFF
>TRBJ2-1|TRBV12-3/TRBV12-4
CASSFPGKRGEQFF
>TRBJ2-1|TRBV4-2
CASSQEMLAGVEQFF
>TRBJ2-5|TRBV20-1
CSAHREETQYF
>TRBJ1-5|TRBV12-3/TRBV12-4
CASSPGLFSNQPQHF
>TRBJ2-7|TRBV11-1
CASSYAGTAAYEQYF
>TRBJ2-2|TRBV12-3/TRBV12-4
CASSRGGRGYTGELFF
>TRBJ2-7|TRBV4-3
CASSPNLYSGGAIYEQYF
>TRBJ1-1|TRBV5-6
CASSLTVTEAFF
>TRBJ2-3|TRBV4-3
CASSRDRGPDTQYF
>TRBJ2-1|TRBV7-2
CASRPTSGGHNEQFF
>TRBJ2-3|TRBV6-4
CASSDSAGGPDTQYF
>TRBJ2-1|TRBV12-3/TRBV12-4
CASRLAGGDNEQFF
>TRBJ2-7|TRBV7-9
CASSSRGERVQNEQYF
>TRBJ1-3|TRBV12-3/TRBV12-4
CASSVDQNSGNTIYF
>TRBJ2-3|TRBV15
CATARGAGSTDTQYF
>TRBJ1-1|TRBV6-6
CASSYQVNTEAFF
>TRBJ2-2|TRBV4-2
CASGHGPGTGELFF
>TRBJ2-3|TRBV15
CATSRGERGTQYF
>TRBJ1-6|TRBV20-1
CSARVPSRTGGGNSPLHF
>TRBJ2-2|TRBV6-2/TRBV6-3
CASSYWGRNTGELFF
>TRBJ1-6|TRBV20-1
CSANEGDSPLHF
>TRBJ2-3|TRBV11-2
CASRGRGDPTDTQYF
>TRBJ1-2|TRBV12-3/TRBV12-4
CASRTIHSYTF
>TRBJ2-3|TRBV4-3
CASSQQQVVGDTQYF
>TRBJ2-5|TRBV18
CASSPLGLGVQETQYF
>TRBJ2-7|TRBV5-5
CASSLGFPGYEQYF
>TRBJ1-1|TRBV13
CASSSVGQGYAFF
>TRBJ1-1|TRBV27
CASSLFGAMNTEAFF
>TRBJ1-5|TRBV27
CASSPSPTGKRYQPQHF
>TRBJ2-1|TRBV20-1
CSAPGAGGPNEQFF
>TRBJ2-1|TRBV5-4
CASSLFPGNEQFF
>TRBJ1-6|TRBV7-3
CASSTQGNNSPLHF